What follows are 30 T cell receptor beta chains derived from one specimen sequenced in a study of blood T cell repertoires in COVID-19 (dated by TCRdb to the early 2020s). Library preparation employed the immunoSEQ multiplex PCR assay. This immuneACCESS table, as held by TCRdb, lists in-frame sequences with V and J called but not all clones. Of the missing ones, under half trace to an unresolved V gene in checked studies; the others have no known cause. A total of about 130,000 clones appear in this sample, 65% to 90% of them only once. Over 20% of the sample is held by the ten biggest clonotypes. The sequenced material came from peripheral blood. The receptors shown here come from an elderly woman with acute or convalescent COVID-19.

CDR3 loop: CASSLRQFYEQYF. DNA for the CDR3: TGTGCCAGCAGTTTACGACAGTTCTACGAGCAGTACTTC. The V call is TRBV27, the J call TRBJ2-7, with D possibly TRBD1 on 5 matching bases. The germline V and J ends were trimmed by 2 bases and 3 bases, with 8 bases remaining between them. CDR1 and CDR2 from the germline V gene are MNHEY and SMNVEV (reference sequence). The CDR3 spans 13 residues.

This clone was detected only a few times. V is TRBV9 and J is TRBJ1-1, with 9 nucleotides matching TRBD1. Unmatched junction bases numbered 3, after V lost 4 bases and J lost 5 bases. Germline values: CDR1 SGDLS, CDR2 YYNGEE. The CDR3 is 13 amino acids. The CDR3 reads CASSPGTGTEAFF. CDR3 DNA: TGTGCCAGCAGCCCCGGGACAGGGACTGAAGCTTTCTTT.

V usage is TRBV25-1 and J usage is TRBJ1-2; maybe TRBD1 (6 bases). Germline CDR1 is MGHDK and CDR2 is SYGVNS. The CDR3 has 15 residues. The ends were cut back, 11 bases at V and 6 bases at J, with 25 bases in the middle. The CDR3 coding sequence is TGTGCCGCACCGTGGGGGTCCGGGACATCTCATGGCTACACCTTC. Its protein product is CAAPWGSGTSHGYTF.

The CDR3: CASSYLRQDGANVLTF. The CDR3 DNA follows: TGTGCCAGCAGTTACCTGAGACAGGATGGGGCCAACGTCCTGACTTTC. The chain joins TRBV6-5 to TRBJ2-6, with D maybe TRBD1 (6 bases). Looked up from germline, CDR1 is MNHEY and CDR2 is SVGAGI. The V gene lost 2 bases and the J gene lost 3 bases, with 11 bases spanning the gap. The CDR3 runs 16 residues.

A few counts support this clone. The genes are TRBV25-1 and TRBJ1-1; D unresolved. In germline, CDR1 is MGHDK, CDR2 SYGVNS. V lost 6 bases, J lost 5 bases, and 10 bases lay in between. CDR3 length: 12 amino acids. For the CDR3, the DNA is TGTGCCAGCAGCCGTTTGGAGACTGAAGCTTTCTTT. As protein: CASSRLETEAFF.

This clone appeared a single time. V usage is TRBV6-5 and J usage is TRBJ1-1; TRBD1 matches at 7 bases. The V segment lost 1 base and the J segment 3 bases; nucleotides outside the gene matches: 5. Germline-derived CDR1 and CDR2 are MNHEY and SVGAGI. CDR3 size: 15 residues. This CDR3 reads CASSYYRQGDTEAFF. CDR3 DNA: TGTGCCAGCAGTTACTACCGACAGGGAGACACTGAAGCTTTCTTT.

The rearrangement uses TRBV7-2 and TRBJ1-2; 9 positions agree with TRBD1. Losses at the gene ends were 5 bases for V and 4 bases for J; bases not matched to a gene: 8. Germline V CDR1 and CDR2: SGHTA, FQGNSA. The CDR3 runs 15 residues. The CDR3 here is CASSPGQGWGYGYTF. The CDR3 DNA sequence: TGTGCCAGCAGCCCTGGACAGGGGTGGGGCTATGGCTACACCTTC.

The chain has TRBV6-5 and TRBJ2-5; tentative D call: TRBD1 (7 bases). V lost 6 bases and J 7 bases, leaving 15 bases between the germline ends. The length of the CDR3 is 13 residues. In germline, CDR1 is MNHEY, CDR2 SVGAGI. This CDR3 reads CASRRDSLTTQYF. CDR3 DNA sequence: TGTGCCAGCAGGCGGGACAGTCTCACGACCCAGTACTTC.

The J gene is TRBJ2-1, the V gene TRBV3-1 (or the pseudogene TRBV3-2), with 9 bases aligning to TRBD2. There are 16 residues in the CDR3. V lost 0 bases to trimming and J lost 5 bases; unmatched junction nucleotides: 5. Germline CDR1 reads LGHDT; CDR2 reads YNNKEL (reference sequence). The CDR3 region is CASSQEPAGGNNEQFF. The CDR3 coding sequence is TGTGCCAGCAGCCAAGAGCCAGCGGGGGGAAACAATGAGCAGTTCTTC.

The chain has TRBV11-3 and TRBJ2-3; TRBD2 matches 7 bases. The CDR3 spans 15 residues. The J segment lost 2 bases and the V segment lost 5 bases, leaving 7 bases of the junction unmatched. Germline CDR1 SGHNT, CDR2 YENEEA. DNA for the CDR3: TGTGCCAGCAGCAACGGGGGGTCCTCCACAGATACGCAGTATTTT. This encodes CASSNGGSSTDTQYF.

This chain uses TRBV20-1 with TRBJ1-2; D is unresolved. The V gene's germline CDR1 is DFQATT and CDR2 SNEGSKA (reference sequence). V was trimmed by 2 bases and J by 6 bases, leaving 7 bases between them. The CDR3 contains 11 residues. The CDR3 loop reads CSARSGDGYTF. CDR3 DNA: TGCAGTGCTAGATCCGGGGATGGCTACACCTTC.

The V gene is TRBV10-3, the J gene TRBJ2-2, with a weak D call TRBD2 (5 bases). Germline V gives CDR1 ENHRY, CDR2 SYGVKD. The V end was cut by 6 bases, the J end by 8 bases, with 19 bases between. This CDR3 region has 15 residues. The CDR3 loop reads CAIRVGVSSVGELFF. CDR3 nucleotides: TGTGCCATCAGGGTCGGGGTTTCAAGCGTTGGGGAGCTGTTTTTT.

Judged by abundance, this clone is medium-sized. The chain couples TRBV16 to TRBJ1-2; a possible D gene is TRBD1 (6 bases). The length of the CDR3 is 14 residues. The germline V gene encodes CDR1 KGHSY and CDR2 FQNENV. Deletions cut 0 bases from V and 6 bases from J, with 11 bases between. CDR3 nucleotide sequence: TGTGCCAGCAGCCAATCGGTAACAGGGAATGGCTACACCTTC. Translating gives CASSQSVTGNGYTF.

The chain is built from TRBV7-8 and TRBJ1-5; D is perhaps TRBD1 (6 bases). V was shortened by 4 bases and J by 3 bases, with 13 bases between the two germline ends. CDR1 SGHVS and CDR2 FQNEAQ come from the germline V gene. The CDR3 is 15 residues long. This CDR3 is CASSSQGNLNQPQHF. In DNA, the CDR3 is TGTGCCAGCAGCTCTCAGGGGAATCTCAATCAGCCCCAGCATTTT.

The V gene is TRBV14, the J gene TRBJ1-3; 8 positions match TRBD1. V lost 4 bases, J lost 3 bases, and 8 bases stayed unmatched. From germline, CDR1 is SGHDN and CDR2 FVKESK. This CDR3 spans 16 amino acids. CDR3 DNA sequence: TGTGCCAGCAGCCTCATGGACAGGGTTGATGGAAACACCATATATTTT. Translation: CASSLMDRVDGNTIYF.

This chain links TRBV28 with TRBJ1-2, with D possibly matching TRBD1 (6 bases). Germline V gene lookup returns CDR1 MDHEN and CDR2 SYDVKM. With 6 bases removed from V and 4 bases from J, the gap between germline ends came to 18 bases. The CDR3 contains 15 residues. The CDR3, as DNA: TGTGCCAGCAGCCCGTCCGGGACACTCTTCTATGGCTACACCTTC. Translated: CASSPSGTLFYGYTF.

The gene calls are TRBV5-1 and TRBJ2-2; 8 bases align to TRBD1. The V gene end was trimmed by 4 bases and the J gene end by 2 bases; junction bases not matched to a gene: 7. The CDR3 has 16 amino acids. Germline V gene lookup returns CDR1 SGHRS and CDR2 YFSETQ. In DNA, the CDR3 is TGCGCCAGCAGCCTGTCAGGACAGGGTAACACCGGGGAGCTGTTTTTT. It specifies CASSLSGQGNTGELFF.

This chain connects TRBV5-1 to TRBJ2-6, with D possibly matching TRBD1 (5 bases). This CDR3 contains 18 residues. The V gene lost 4 bases and the J gene lost 0 bases, with 17 bases spanning the gap. In germline, CDR1 is SGHRS, CDR2 YFSETQ. The CDR3 protein is CASSPRQTLFSGANVLTF. CDR3 DNA sequence: TGCGCCAGCAGCCCCCGACAGACCCTATTCTCTGGGGCCAACGTCCTGACTTTC.

V is TRBV6-5 and J is TRBJ1-1; D is perhaps TRBD1 (6 bases). Per the germline V gene, CDR1 is MNHEY and CDR2 is SVGAGI. The CDR3 runs 12 residues. The germline V and J ends were trimmed by 8 bases and 2 bases, with 9 bases remaining between them. This chain's CDR3 is CASQGINTEAFF. DNA of the CDR3: TGTGCCAGCCAGGGGATAAACACTGAAGCTTTCTTT.

The chain is built from TRBV18 and TRBJ1-1; D is unclear. CDR3 size: 14 residues. The germline gives CDR1 KGHSH, CDR2 LQKENI. The V gene lost 2 bases and the J gene lost 5 bases, with 12 bases spanning the gap. CDR3 in DNA: TGTGCCAGCTCACCAAGGAGGGAGAATACTGAAGCTTTCTTT. Translation gives CASSPRRENTEAFF.

This chain uses TRBV5-1 with TRBJ2-3, with D possibly being TRBD1 (5 bases). Trimming stripped 5 bases from V and 4 bases from J, with 17 bases between. This CDR3 spans 15 amino acids. From germline, CDR1 is SGHRS and CDR2 YFSETQ. The DNA of the CDR3 is TGCGCCAGCAGGCAGGGCCTTTCCCTCGCAGATACGCAGTATTTT. Protein sequence: CASRQGLSLADTQYF.

This chain connects TRBV28 to TRBJ1-5, with D possibly being TRBD1 (5 bases). Germline CDR1 MDHEN, CDR2 SYDVKM. The CDR3 is 16 amino acids. The germline V and J ends were trimmed by 6 bases and 2 bases, with 17 bases remaining between them. CDR3 in amino acids: CASSRGGGGGNQPQHF. The CDR3 nucleotides are TGTGCCAGCAGCCGAGGTGGGGGGGGAGGCAATCAGCCCCAGCATTTT.

This clone was picked up a small number of times. The chain has TRBV6-6 and TRBJ1-3; D unresolved. The CDR3 contains 15 residues. The germline V and J ends were trimmed by 0 bases and 0 bases, with 6 bases remaining between them. The germline gives CDR1 MNHNY, CDR2 SVGAGI (reference sequence). CDR3 loop: CASSYSGDSGNTIYF. As DNA, the CDR3 is TGTGCCAGCAGTTACTCGGGCGACTCTGGAAACACCATATATTTT.

This sequence joins TRBV11-2 and TRBJ1-1, with no clear D. Germline CDR1 reads SGHAT; CDR2 reads FQNNGV. The CDR3 length is 15 residues. V lost 2 bases and J 0 bases, leaving 10 bases between the germline ends. For the CDR3, the DNA is TGTGCCAGCAGCTTATTCGGGAGCATGAACACTGAAGCTTTCTTT. Protein product: CASSLFGSMNTEAFF.

The rearrangement joins TRBV28 to TRBJ2-1; D not resolved. The CDR3 runs to 12 residues. Germline V gene data show CDR1 as MDHEN and CDR2 as SYDVKM. The DNA for the CDR3 is TGTGCAACCAGTTCGACTTACGGTGAGCAGTTCTTC. Its translation: CATSSTYGEQFF.

V and J are TRBV2 and TRBJ1-4, with 8 bases matching TRBD1. V shed 7 bases, J shed 7 bases, and the junction held 5 bases outside the gene matches. The CDR3 length is 13 residues. Germline loops: CDR1 SNHLY, CDR2 FYNNEI. This CDR3 reads CASNNGQGEKLFF. The CDR3, as DNA: TGTGCCAGCAATAACGGACAGGGTGAAAAACTGTTTTTT. Looking up the rest from reference TRBV2 and TRBJ1-4 gives the full variable domain: EPEVTQTPSHQVTQMGQEVILRCVPISNHLYFYWYRQILGQKVEFLVSFYNNEISEKSEIFDDQFSVERPDGSNFTLKIRSTKLEDSAMYFCASNNGQGEKLFFGSGTQLSVL.

The gene calls are TRBV15 and TRBJ1-1; 8 bases are shared with TRBD1. Germline loops: CDR1 LNHNV, CDR2 YYDKDF (reference sequence). The CDR3 has 17 residues. V dropped 4 bases and J dropped 2; count of bases not matched to a gene: 12. The CDR3 region has the DNA TGTGCCACCAGCATAAACAGGGGGGTCGGGGTTAACACTGAAGCTTTCTTT. Translating gives CATSINRGVGVNTEAFF.

The genes are TRBV29-1 and TRBJ2-7; 10 nucleotides align to TRBD2. The J segment lost 2 bases and the V segment lost 8 bases, leaving 3 bases of the junction unmatched. Looked up from germline, CDR1 is SQVTM and CDR2 is ANQGSEA. The CDR3 extends over 12 amino acids. The CDR3 DNA follows: TGCAGCTTTAGCGGGGGGACCTACGAGCAGTACTTC. It encodes CSFSGGTYEQYF.

The count of this clone is one. V and J are TRBV15 and TRBJ1-1; D not resolved. From germline, CDR1 is LNHNV and CDR2 YYDKDF (reference sequence). The CDR3 is 13 residues long. Trimming cost V 0 bases and J 8 bases, with 10 bases left between them. The CDR3 region is CATSRDWEVEAFF. The DNA for the CDR3 is TGTGCCACCAGCAGAGATTGGGAGGTGGAAGCTTTCTTT. Together with reference TRBV15 and TRBJ1-1, the CDR3 gives the full variable domain: DAMVIQNPRYQVTQFGKPVTLSCSQTLNHNVMYWYQQKSSQAPKLLFHYYDKDFNNEADTPDNFQSRRPNTSFCFLDIRSPGLGDTAMYLCATSRDWEVEAFFGQGTRLTVV.

The chain uses TRBV2 and TRBJ1-3; tentative D call: TRBD1 (6 bases). This CDR3 has 15 amino acids. The germline gives CDR1 SNHLY, CDR2 FYNNEI. Trimming stripped 6 bases from V and 0 bases from J, with 12 bases between. DNA for the CDR3: TGTGCCAGCAGGAAGGACAGAAACTCTGGAAACACCATATATTTT. This gives the protein CASRKDRNSGNTIYF.